The source of this T cell receptor (beta chain) is a study of a mutant IDH1 vaccine in newly diagnosed glioma. The assay was immunoSEQ multiplex PCR, and TCRdb's table has in-frame clones only and misses some. The table shows around 65,000 clones, with around 83% occurring only once. As to time point: week 47, end of study. Topical imiquimod was applied with each vaccine dose, which held 300 ug of mutant IDH1 20-mer peptide. Astrocytomas that were new, WHO grade 3 or 4, IDH1-mutant and ATRX-lost were present in the donors. Turning to this clone: As yet, its antigen is unknown.

The sample consisted of PBMCs, taken from a glioma patient whose treatment included an IDH1 peptide vaccine. The clonotype originates from a man aged 30-40 years with glioma.

CDR3: CASSPGQSNQPQHF. DNA for the CDR3: TGTGCCAGCTCCCCGGGACAGAGCAATCAGCCCCAGCATTTT. The chain combines TRBV18 with TRBJ1-5; TRBD1 matches at 7 bases. The length of the CDR3 is 14 residues. From germline, CDR1 is KGHSH and CDR2 LQKENI. Trimming at V came to 6 bases and at J to 1 base, leaving 3 bases not matched to a gene.